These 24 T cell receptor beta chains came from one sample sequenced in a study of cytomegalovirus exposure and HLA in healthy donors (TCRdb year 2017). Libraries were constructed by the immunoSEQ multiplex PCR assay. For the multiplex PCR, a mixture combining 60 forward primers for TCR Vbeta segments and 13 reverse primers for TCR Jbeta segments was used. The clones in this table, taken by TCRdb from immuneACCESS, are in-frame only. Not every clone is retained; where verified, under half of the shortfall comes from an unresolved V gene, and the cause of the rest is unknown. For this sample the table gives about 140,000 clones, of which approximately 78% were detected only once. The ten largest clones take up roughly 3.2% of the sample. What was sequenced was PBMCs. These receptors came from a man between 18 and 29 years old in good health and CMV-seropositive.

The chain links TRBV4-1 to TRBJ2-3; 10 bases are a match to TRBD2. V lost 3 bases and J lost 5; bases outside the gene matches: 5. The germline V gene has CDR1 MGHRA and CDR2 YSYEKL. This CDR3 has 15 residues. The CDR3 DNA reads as TGCGCCAGCAGCCAGCTAGCGGGAGTCTTAGATACGCAGTATTTT. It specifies CASSQLAGVLDTQYF.

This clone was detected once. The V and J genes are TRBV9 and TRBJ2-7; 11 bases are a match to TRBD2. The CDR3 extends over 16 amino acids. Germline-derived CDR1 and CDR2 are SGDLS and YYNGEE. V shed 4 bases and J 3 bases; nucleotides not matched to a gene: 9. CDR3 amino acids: CASSLSGTSGSYEQYF. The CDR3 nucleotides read TGTGCCAGCAGCTTAAGCGGGACTAGCGGAAGCTACGAGCAGTACTTC.

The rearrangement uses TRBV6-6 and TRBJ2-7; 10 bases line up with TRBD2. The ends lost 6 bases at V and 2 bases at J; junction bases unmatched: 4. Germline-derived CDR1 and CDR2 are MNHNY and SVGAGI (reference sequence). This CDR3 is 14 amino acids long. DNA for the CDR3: TGTGCCAGCAGGGTACTAGCGGGAACCTACGAGCAGTACTTC. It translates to CASRVLAGTYEQYF.

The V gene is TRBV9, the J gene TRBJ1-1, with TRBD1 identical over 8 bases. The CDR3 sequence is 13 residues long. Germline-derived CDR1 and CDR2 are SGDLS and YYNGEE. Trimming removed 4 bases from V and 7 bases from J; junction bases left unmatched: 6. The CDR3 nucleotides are TGTGCCAGCAGCTCCCGCACAGGGGGTGAAGCTTTCTTT. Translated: CASSSRTGGEAFF.

The CDR3 loop reads CASSRMTGIYEKLFF. In DNA, the CDR3 is TGCGCCAGCAGTAGAATGACAGGGATATACGAAAAACTGTTTTTT. The chain is built from TRBV10-1 and TRBJ1-4; 7 nucleotides line up with TRBD1. The CDR3 consists of 15 residues. Germline V lookup: CDR1 WNHNN, CDR2 SYGVQD (reference sequence). V dropped 5 bases and J dropped 8; count of bases not matched to a gene: 11.

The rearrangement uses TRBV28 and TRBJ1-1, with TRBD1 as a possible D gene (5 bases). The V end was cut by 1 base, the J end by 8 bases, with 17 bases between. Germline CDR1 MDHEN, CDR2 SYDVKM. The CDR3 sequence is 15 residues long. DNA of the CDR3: TGTGCCAGCAGTTTATCGAGTGCGGGGGTTCTGGAAGCTTTCTTT. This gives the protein CASSLSSAGVLEAFF.

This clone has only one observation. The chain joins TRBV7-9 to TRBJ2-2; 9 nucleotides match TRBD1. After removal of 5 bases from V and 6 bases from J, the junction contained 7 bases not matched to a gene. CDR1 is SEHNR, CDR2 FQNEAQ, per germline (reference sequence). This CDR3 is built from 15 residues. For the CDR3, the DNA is TGTGCCAGCAGCAACCCGGGACAGGGCCCCGGGGAGCTGTTTTTT. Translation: CASSNPGQGPGELFF.

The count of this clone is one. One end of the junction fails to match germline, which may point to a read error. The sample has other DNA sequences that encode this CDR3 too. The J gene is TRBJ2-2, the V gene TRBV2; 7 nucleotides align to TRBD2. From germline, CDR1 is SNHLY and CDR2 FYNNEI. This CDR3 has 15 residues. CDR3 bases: TGTGCCAGCAAAGGCGGGAGACCGAACACCGGGGAACTGTTTTTT. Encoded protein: CASKGGRPNTGELFF.

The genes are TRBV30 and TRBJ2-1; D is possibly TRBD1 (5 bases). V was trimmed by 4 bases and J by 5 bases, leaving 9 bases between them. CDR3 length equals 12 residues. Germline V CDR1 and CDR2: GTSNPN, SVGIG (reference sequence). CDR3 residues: CAWTDTNNEQFF. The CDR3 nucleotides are TGTGCCTGGACGGACACAAACAATGAGCAGTTCTTC.

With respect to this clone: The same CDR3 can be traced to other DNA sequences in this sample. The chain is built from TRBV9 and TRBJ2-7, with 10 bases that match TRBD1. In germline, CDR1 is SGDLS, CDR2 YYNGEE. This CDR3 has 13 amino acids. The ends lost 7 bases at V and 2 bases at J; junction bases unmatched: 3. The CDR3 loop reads CASSGQGAYEQYF. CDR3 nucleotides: TGTGCCAGCTCTGGACAGGGGGCCTACGAGCAGTACTTC. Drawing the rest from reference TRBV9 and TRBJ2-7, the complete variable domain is DSGVTQTPKHLITATGQRVTLRCSPRSGDLSVYWYQQSLDQGLQFLIQYYNGEERAKGNILERFSAQQFPDLHSELNLSSLELGDSALYFCASSGQGAYEQYFGPGTRLTVT.

The chain's CDR3 is CASSPGQGGAETQYF. Written as DNA, the CDR3 is TGTGCCAGCTCACCGGGACAAGGAGGAGCGGAGACCCAGTACTTC. This chain uses TRBV18 with TRBJ2-5; weak D call: TRBD1 (6 bases). Germline CDR1 reads KGHSH; CDR2 reads LQKENI. The CDR3 is 15 amino acids. The V end lost 3 bases, the J end lost 5 bases, and 16 bases lay between the germline ends.

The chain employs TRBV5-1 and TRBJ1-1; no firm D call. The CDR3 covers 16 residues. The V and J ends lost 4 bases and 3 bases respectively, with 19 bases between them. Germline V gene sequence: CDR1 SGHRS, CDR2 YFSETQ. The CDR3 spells CASSVDSSGVDTEAFF. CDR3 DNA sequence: TGCGCCAGCAGCGTCGACTCGTCCGGGGTTGACACTGAAGCTTTCTTT.

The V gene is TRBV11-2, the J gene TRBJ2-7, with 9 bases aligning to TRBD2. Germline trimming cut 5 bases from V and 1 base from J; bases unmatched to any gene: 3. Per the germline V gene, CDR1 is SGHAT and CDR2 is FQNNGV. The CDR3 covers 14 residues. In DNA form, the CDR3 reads TGTGCCAGCAGCACTAGCGGGCTGTCCTACGAGCAGTACTTC. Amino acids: CASSTSGLSYEQYF.

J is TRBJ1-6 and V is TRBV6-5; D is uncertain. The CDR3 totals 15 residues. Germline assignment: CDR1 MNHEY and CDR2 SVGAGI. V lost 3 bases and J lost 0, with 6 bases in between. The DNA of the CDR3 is TGTGCCAGCAGTTATGACAACTCCTATAATTCACCCCTCCACTTT. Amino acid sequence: CASSYDNSYNSPLHF.

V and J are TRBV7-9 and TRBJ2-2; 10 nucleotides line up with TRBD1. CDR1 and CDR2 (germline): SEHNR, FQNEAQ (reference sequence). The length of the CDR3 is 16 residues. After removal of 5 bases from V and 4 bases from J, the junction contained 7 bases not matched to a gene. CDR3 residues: CASSPDRGRGTGELFF. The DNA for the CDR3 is TGTGCCAGCAGCCCAGACAGGGGGCGCGGCACCGGGGAGCTGTTTTTT.

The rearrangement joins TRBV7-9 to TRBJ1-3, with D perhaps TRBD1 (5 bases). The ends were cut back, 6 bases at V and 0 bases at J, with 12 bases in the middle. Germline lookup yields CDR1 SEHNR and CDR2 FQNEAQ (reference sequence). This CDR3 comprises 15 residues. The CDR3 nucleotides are TGTGCCAGCAGTTCAGGGATCCGCTCTGGAAACACCATATATTTT. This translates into CASSSGIRSGNTIYF.

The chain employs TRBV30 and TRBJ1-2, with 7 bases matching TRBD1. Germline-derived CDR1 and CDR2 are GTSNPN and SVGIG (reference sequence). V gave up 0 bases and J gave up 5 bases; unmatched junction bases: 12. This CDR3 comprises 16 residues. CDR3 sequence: CAWSVRLWDSTYGYTF. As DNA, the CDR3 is TGTGCCTGGAGTGTACGACTATGGGACAGCACTTATGGCTACACCTTC. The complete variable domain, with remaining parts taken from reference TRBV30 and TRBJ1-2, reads SQTIHQWPATLVQPVGSPLSLECTVEGTSNPNLYWYRQAAGRGLQLLFYSVGIGQISSEVPQNLSASRPQDRQFILSSKKLLLSDSGFYLCAWSVRLWDSTYGYTFGSGTRLTVV.

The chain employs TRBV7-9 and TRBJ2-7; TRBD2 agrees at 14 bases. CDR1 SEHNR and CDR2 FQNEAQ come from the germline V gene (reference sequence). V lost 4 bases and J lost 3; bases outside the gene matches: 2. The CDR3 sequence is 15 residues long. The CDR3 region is CASSSGTSGSYEQYF. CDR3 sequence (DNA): TGTGCCAGCAGCTCCGGGACTAGCGGGAGCTACGAGCAGTACTTC.

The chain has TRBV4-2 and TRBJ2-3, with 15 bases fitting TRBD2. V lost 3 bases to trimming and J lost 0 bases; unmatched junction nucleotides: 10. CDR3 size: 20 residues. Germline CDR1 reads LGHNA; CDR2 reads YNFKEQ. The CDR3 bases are TGTGCCAGCAGCCAGCTCCCCGGGACTAGCGGGGGGCCTAGCACAGATACGCAGTATTTT. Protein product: CASSQLPGTSGGPSTDTQYF.

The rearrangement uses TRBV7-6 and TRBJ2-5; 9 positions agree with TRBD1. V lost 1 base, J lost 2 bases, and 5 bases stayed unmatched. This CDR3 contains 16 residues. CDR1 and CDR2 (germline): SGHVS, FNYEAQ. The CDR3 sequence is CASSLGWGTGQETQYF. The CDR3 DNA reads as TGTGCCAGCAGCTTAGGCTGGGGGACAGGGCAAGAGACCCAGTACTTC. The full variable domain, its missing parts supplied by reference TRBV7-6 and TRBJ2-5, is GAGVSQSPRYKVTKRGQDVALRCDPISGHVSLYWYRQALGQGPEFLTYFNYEAQQDKSGLPNDRFSAERPEGSISTLTIQRTEQRDSAMYRCASSLGWGTGQETQYFGPGTRLLVL.

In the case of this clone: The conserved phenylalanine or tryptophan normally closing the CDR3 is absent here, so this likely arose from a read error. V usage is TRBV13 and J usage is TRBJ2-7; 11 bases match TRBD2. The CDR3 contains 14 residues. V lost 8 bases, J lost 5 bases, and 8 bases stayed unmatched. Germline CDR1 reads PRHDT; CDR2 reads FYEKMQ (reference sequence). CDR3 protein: CASSRLAGIHEQYL. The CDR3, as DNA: TGTGCCAGCTCTCGACTAGCGGGAATCCACGAGCAGTACCTC.

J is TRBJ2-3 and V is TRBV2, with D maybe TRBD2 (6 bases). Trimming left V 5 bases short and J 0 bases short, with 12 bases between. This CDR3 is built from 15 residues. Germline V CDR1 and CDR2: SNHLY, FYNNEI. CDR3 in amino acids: CASSLTSSSTDTQYF. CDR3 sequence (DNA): TGTGCCAGCAGTTTGACTAGTTCTAGCACAGATACGCAGTATTTT. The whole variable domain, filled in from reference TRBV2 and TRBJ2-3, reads EPEVTQTPSHQVTQMGQEVILRCVPISNHLYFYWYRQILGQKVEFLVSFYNNEISEKSEIFDDQFSVERPDGSNFTLKIRSTKLEDSAMYFCASSLTSSSTDTQYFGPGTRLTVL.

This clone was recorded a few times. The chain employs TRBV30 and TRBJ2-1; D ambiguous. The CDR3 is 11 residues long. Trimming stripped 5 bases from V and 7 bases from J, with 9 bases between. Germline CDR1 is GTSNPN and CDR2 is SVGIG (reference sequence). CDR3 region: CAWGFSNEQFF. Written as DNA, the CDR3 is TGTGCCTGGGGTTTTAGTAATGAGCAGTTCTTC.

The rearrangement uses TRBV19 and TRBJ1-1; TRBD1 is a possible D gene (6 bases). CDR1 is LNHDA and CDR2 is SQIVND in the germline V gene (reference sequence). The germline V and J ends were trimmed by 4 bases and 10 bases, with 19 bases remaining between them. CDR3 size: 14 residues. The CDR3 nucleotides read TGTGCCAGTAGTAGCCGGGACACTCCCCGGGGAGCTTTCTTT. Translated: CASSSRDTPRGAFF.